This T cell receptor beta chain derives from a study of cytomegalovirus exposure and HLA in healthy donors (TCRdb year 2017). In terms of the full investigation: An earlier analysis of a few hundred of the donors reported 250 to 350 Gb of sequence data and roughly 120 million unique TCR beta sequences obtained from about 170 million T cells. An early release that covered about 600 HLA-typed donors contained approximately 300 gigabases of sequencing data and around 80 million unique TCR sequences. The genetic ancestry cluster associated with self-reported Caucasian donors included about 81% of the roughly 400 genotyped donors. The study was designed to test whether signatures of past pathogen exposure could be identified by cataloging public T cell receptors. The study profiled the T cell repertoires of 550 to 700 subjects by immunosequencing and related them to cytomegalovirus serostatus. A separate validation cohort of approximately 130 different subjects was used in addition to the roughly 670-subject first cohort. The study combined high-throughput TCR immunosequencing, statistical association of individual TCRs with disease status, and machine learning to predict cytomegalovirus infection status. To study patterns of TCR occurrence, a later analysis re-analyzed previously published TCR beta repertoires from several hundred donors and added high-resolution HLA genotyping. In the later analysis, no new phenotypic data were used to find candidate immune exposures; instead, reliance was placed on TCR beta sequences and their occurrence across donors. To decide whether each TCR beta V gene segment behaved as functional or pseudogenic, an earlier analysis of fewer than 750 of the donors relied on high-throughput TCR beta sequencing. Donor age, sex, ethnicity and CMV serostatus were compiled alongside the repertoire data. A later genetic analysis took genome-wide SNP genotypes for about three fifths of the 666 donors and used that subset as a discovery cohort. All discovery cohort repertoires had been generated on a single sequencing platform. HLA typing included class I and class II loci at four-digit resolution. The number of donors typed differed by locus, with 629-630 for A, B, C, DRB1 and DQB1, 522 for DQA1, approximately 580 for DPA1, and some 470 for DPB1. Because of strong linkage in the cohort, a handful of DR-DQ haplotypes were treated as single units for association and clustering. On average, about 200,000 unique TCR beta nucleotide sequences were sequenced per donor among roughly 430 genotyped donors of the cohort, with roughly a sixth of those sequences being non-productive.

The library was made by the immunoSEQ multiplex PCR assay. The multiplex PCR relied on a mix of 60 forward primers for TCR Vbeta segments and 13 reverse primers for TCR Jbeta segments. The CDR3 region of rearranged TCR beta genes was amplified from genomic DNA with a multiplex PCR assay. The amplified TCR beta libraries were sequenced on the Illumina HiSeq System as 87-base-pair reads. Per the authors' processing: A later analysis counted approximately 74 million unique TCR beta chains across the 640 or so repertoires, and around 9.9 million of these chains were shared by at least two donors. To remove PCR and sequencing errors, raw reads were error-corrected and collapsed into unique sequences using a nearest-neighbor algorithm that merged closely related sequences. To assign V, D and J gene segments, CDR3 sequences were aligned to IMGT reference sequences. Each retained sequence needed at least a six-nucleotide match to both a V gene segment and a J gene segment. Rearrangements were classified as productive when the CDR3 lacked stop codons and remained in frame with V and J, and all other rearrangements were classified as non-productive. CDR3 was defined by IMGT convention, running from the second conserved V-encoded cysteine to the conserved J-encoded phenylalanine. The earlier analysis of more than 450 of the donors excluded sequences that lacked an unambiguous match to a single V gene segment. In an earlier analysis of about 590 of the donors, a V segment was called functional when productive rearrangements were above 56.7%, and segregating when the standard deviation between donors exceeded 5%. A statistical classification framework was developed to diagnose cytomegalovirus status using the catalog of TCR beta chain sequences. A later analysis assigned V and J genes by comparing TCR nucleotide sequences with IMGT/GENE-DB human TR gene sequences. Using the TCRdist pipeline, a later analysis assigned CDR3 sequences along with most-parsimonious VDJ recombination scenarios. In a later analysis, each TCR beta chain was defined by its CDR3 amino acid sequence together with its V-gene family, and reads lacking a unique V-gene family were excluded. A later analysis removed over 500 highly shared, low-generation-probability nucleotide sequences to deal with suspected cross-contamination and a sequencing artifact. A later analysis calculated a clonal expansion index for each public chain from normalized within-repertoire ranks of inferred template counts. A later analysis computed generation probabilities with a VDJ recombination model fitted to out-of-frame rearrangements, and checked the results against IGoR. In a later analysis, TCR-TCR, TCR-HLA and TCR-CMV co-occurrence was scored with hypergeometric tests, and a repertoire-size bias correction was applied to TCR pairs. False discovery rates were estimated in a later analysis by permuting HLA or CMV assignments 20 times. In a later analysis, co-occurring TCRs were grouped with DBSCAN, and TCRdist sequence similarity was added when clustering was performed within HLA-allele-positive subsets. For co-occurrence clustering, repertoires with fewer than 30,000 or more than 120,000 public chains were excluded, along with about five repertoires with anomalous nucleotide sharing. TCRdb mirrors the immuneACCESS table, restricted to in-frame sequences. Some clones are absent from its copies; in checked studies, under half trace to an unresolved V gene, and the reason for the others is unknown. V, J and clone size were drawn from that table, and D and trimming were deduced from the DNA. The sample table contains 100,000 to 150,000 clones; only one count was recorded for 60% to 80% of them. The top ten constitute around 1.6% of the sample.

The cohort was made up of hundreds of healthy bone marrow donors. At the time of sampling, all cohort members were nominally healthy, though unrecorded immune exposures were likely present. The donor was CMV seronegative and belonged to the group of 352 seronegative cohort members. Each donor provided a peripheral blood sample, and peripheral blood mononuclear cells were used for TCR beta sequencing. The Qiagen DNeasy Blood Extraction Kit was used to extract genomic DNA from the blood cell samples. On this clone: Which antigen it targets is not known. Qualities for individual bases were not recorded, and no much larger clone is one base off.

Study-level results and caveats: Linkage disequilibrium might explain the correlated functional status among segregating V segments, but an unknown experimental factor could not be excluded. The only immune exposure information available for the cohort was CMV serostatus. Assigning TCR associations to individual alleles was difficult when HLA alleles, especially DR and DQ, strongly co-occurred. In the study, 164 TCR beta chains were listed as associated with cytomegalovirus. In a later genetic analysis, fewer N-insertions in productive TCRs were reported among donors in an Asian-associated ancestry cluster than the roughly 700-donor mean. According to the authors, the approach could potentially be generalized to other disease states and immunological phenotypes. Because some donors lacked HLA typing at each locus, the association tests relied only on the typed subset. Compared with equally common non-associated chains, HLA-associated TCR beta chains in a later analysis were more clonally expanded and had lower generation probabilities. In vitro tests confirmed that three of the cytomegalovirus-associated TCR beta chains recognize cytomegalovirus antigens. A later analysis found that TCR association rates varied across HLA loci, with DRB1 alleles showing the most associated TCRs and HLA-C alleles the fewest. Roughly uniform sequencing depth across donors was assumed in presence/absence analyses, although this assumption may not hold. A later genetic analysis associated a missense DCLRE1C variant with V-gene and J-gene trimming of TCR beta chains, and an independent cohort replicated the association. This cohort had only TCR beta chains sequenced, and the lack of alpha or paired-chain data limited which features could be detected. According to a later analysis, most CMV-associated TCR beta chains appeared to be HLA-restricted, and the HLA associations seemed to be driven largely by CMV exposure. While some public TCRs were present in many individuals, most TCR sequences turned up only very rarely across donors. Because counts were too low, seventeen rarely observed V segments, including chromosome 9 orphons, were excluded from the earlier analysis of 587 of the donors. A later analysis associated about 17,000 TCR beta sequences with specific HLA alleles at a false discovery rate of 0.05. A group of highly shared sequence variants was considered likely to be a technical artifact of the sequencing pipeline. Cytomegalovirus status was reported to be diagnosed by the classifier with high specificity and sensitivity in both the original and validation cohorts. A later analysis reported that several top co-occurrence clusters appeared linked to parvovirus B19, influenza, CMV and Epstein-Barr virus. In an earlier analysis of a few hundred of the donors, most TCR beta V segments were observed in productive rearrangements about 87% or about 30% of the time, broadly matching IMGT annotations. A further reported finding was that TCR beta sequences accurately predicted the HLA-A and HLA-B alleles for most subjects in the first cohort.

The TCR sequence derives from a female donor in good health and CMV-seronegative. The sequencing sample was made of PBMCs.

At the DNA level, the sequence is TGCGCCAGCACCGGATTCCAGGGGGCGGCCGGGGAGCTGTTTTTT. Its protein is CASTGFQGAAGELFF. The sequence links TRBV5-1 to TRBJ2-2; 8 central nucleotides agree with TRBD1. Trimming takes 6 bases off V and 6 bases off J; junction bases not matched to a gene: 10. Including cysteine and phenylalanine, the CDR3 has 15 amino acids. The kept DNA is CDR3 alone, 45 bases in frame from the first base. The germline V gene gives CDR1 as SGHRS and CDR2 as YFSETQ.